The text below deals with one T cell receptor (beta chain). The target of this receptor is not known. One base away there is no much larger clone; base qualities are not given. The data originate from a study of somatic mutations in cytotoxic T cells in rheumatoid arthritis (dated by TCRdb to 2017 to 2019). Regarding the complete study: Right after diagnosis and prior to the start of any treatment, 30 to 35 ml EDTA of peripheral blood was drawn from patients. Some T-cell populations stained with V beta antibodies were sorted by flow on a FACSAria II or Sony SH800 to nearly 100% purity, with sorted V beta1+ cells additionally subjected to TCRB sequencing. The study asked whether expanded CD8+ T-cell clones in newly diagnosed, untreated rheumatoid arthritis carry somatic mutations, and used TCRB deep sequencing to characterize clonality. TCRB deep sequencing was performed for under 75 rheumatoid arthritis patients and more than 15 healthy controls. Patients and controls did not essentially differ in median age, which was nearly identical between the groups.

The immunoSEQ assay was applied to genomic DNA for TCRB CDR3 sequencing. The authors' pipeline ran thus. Published virus-specific TCRB sequences were compared with patient CD8+ clones larger than 1%, and only a few matches were found. The analyses included only productive TCRB rearrangements. A clone was defined by a unique TCRB CDR3 sequence, and clonality was computed as a productive clonality index based on Shannon entropy. Repertoire overlap for a pair of samples was computed from each clone's template counts relative to total templates per sample. Flow cytometry-measured V-gene usage correlated with V-gene usage from TCRB sequencing, with a Spearman r of 0.55 to 0.7. In its TCRdb copy, this immuneACCESS table keeps in-frame sequences only and misses some clones. Where compared with another copy, unresolved V genes explain less than half of these, and the others have no known cause. The DNA was the basis for D and trimming; V, J and clone size are from that table. This sample holds under 8,000 clones; 80% to 90% were observed only once. The biggest ten clones account for approximately 25% of the sample.

Counted from cysteine to phenylalanine, this CDR3 has 15 amino acids. CDR3 DNA only is kept here, 45 bases in frame from base 1. Germline trimming amounts to 5 bases on V and 7 bases on J, with 10 as the count of junction bases outside the gene matches. CDR1 and CDR2, per the germline V gene (reference sequence), are SEHNR and FQNEAQ. Flow cytometry confirmed the purity of CD4+ and CD8+ cells that had been isolated by positive magnetic bead selection on an AutoMACS. After a first flow cytometry screen using a TCR V beta antibody panel, clonal expansions were characterized through TCRB deep sequencing of sorted CD8+ fractions. Isolation of peripheral blood mononuclear cells was done through Ficoll-Paque PLUS density gradient separation. Using Nucleospin Tissue or Tissue XS kits, DNA was extracted from CD4-enriched, CD8-enriched or PBMC samples, with quantification by a Qubit 2.0 fluorometer. Broad study findings and their caveats: The expanded CD8+ clones had unknown antigen targets, and not appearing in virus-specific databases did not rule out that they were virus-specific. CD8+ T-cell clonality did not differ significantly between rheumatoid arthritis patients and age-matched healthy controls. CD8+ clonality increased with age in patients (Spearman r of about 0.45) but not in healthy controls. The finding that TRBV07 was slightly underrepresented in patients was left unadjusted for multiple comparisons. In about an eighth of the 65 patients the largest CD8+ clone exceeded 20% of CD8+ cells, and several identical CD8+ TCRB sequences were shared between blood and synovial fluid.

The TCR originated in an older woman with rheumatoid arthritis. Sequencing was carried out using CD8+ T cells sorted from blood. The rearrangement joined TRBV7-9 to TRBJ2-7, with 11 middle bases fitting TRBD2. The CDR3 corresponds to CASSPSGLAGGEQYF. The DNA is as follows: TGTGCCAGCAGCCCGTCTGGGCTAGCGGGGGGTGAGCAGTACTTC. Outside the CDR3, residues come from the reference TRBV7-9 and TRBJ2-7 proteins, so the full variable domain is: DTGVSQNPRHKITKRGQNVTFRCDPISEHNRLYWYRQTLGQGPEFLTYFQNEAQLEKSRLLSDRFSAERPKGSFSTLEIQRTEQGDSAMYLCASSPSGLAGGEQYFGPGTRLTVT.